These 32 T cell receptor beta chains came from one sample sequenced in a study of cytomegalovirus exposure and HLA in healthy donors. The PCR had 60 Vbeta and 13 Jbeta primers. Some clones are missing from TCRdb's copy, which holds only in-frame ones; the method was immunoSEQ multiplex PCR. The sample has more than 90,000 clones, around three quarters seen once; the top ten hold about 4.9%. Sequenced: PBMCs. The receptors were sampled from a man between 45 and 60 years old in good health and CMV-seropositive.

This clone appeared a few times. Here the CDR3 reads CASSPASGSNTGELFF. Written as DNA, the CDR3 is TGTGCCAGCAGCCCCGCTAGCGGTTCGAACACCGGGGAGCTGTTTTTT. V and J are TRBV7-8 and TRBJ2-2; 7 nucleotides align to TRBD2. This CDR3 is 16 amino acids long. Losses at the gene ends were 5 bases for V and 0 bases for J; bases not matched to a gene: 6. Germline V gene lookup returns CDR1 SGHVS and CDR2 FQNEAQ.

Only a few counts were recorded for this clone. The chain carries TRBV9 and TRBJ1-1, with D maybe TRBD1 (6 bases). Per germline, CDR1 SGDLS and CDR2 YYNGEE. Trimming stripped 1 base from V and 1 base from J, with 14 bases between. The CDR3 sequence is 16 residues long. Written as DNA, the CDR3 is TGTGCCAGCAGCGTATGGGACAAGATAAGGAACACTGAAGCTTTCTTT. Translation gives CASSVWDKIRNTEAFF.

This chain joins TRBV7-2 and TRBJ2-1; D perhaps matches TRBD2 (5 bases). The CDR3 has 14 residues. CDR1 and CDR2 from the germline V gene are SGHTA and FQGNSA. V was clipped by 1 base and J by 8 bases, with 12 bases between them. CDR3 region: CASSLGTVGDEQFF. The CDR3, as DNA: TGTGCCAGCAGCTTAGGGACTGTCGGCGATGAGCAGTTCTTC.

CDR3 nucleotides: TGTGCCAGCAGCCAAGGGGGTAGAACTGAAGCTTTCTTT. Translating gives CASSQGGRTEAFF. The genes are TRBV11-2 and TRBJ1-1, with a possible D match to TRBD1 (6 bases). This CDR3 has 13 amino acids. Trimming shortened V by 5 bases and J by 5 bases, and 12 bases separated the two germline ends. Germline CDR1 SGHAT, CDR2 FQNNGV.

The chain carries TRBV7-9 and TRBJ1-4, with 7 bases lining up with TRBD1. In germline, CDR1 is SEHNR, CDR2 FQNEAQ (reference sequence). The CDR3 runs 18 residues. J was trimmed by 2 bases and V by 5 bases; bases with no gene match: 14. CDR3 protein: CASSPSARGASTNEKLFF. In nucleotides, the CDR3 is TGTGCCAGCAGCCCGTCCGCCAGGGGGGCGTCGACTAATGAAAAACTGTTTTTT.

This clone occurred a few times. The gene calls are TRBV14 and TRBJ2-5, with D possibly matching TRBD2 (5 bases). CDR3 length: 12 amino acids. V lost 4 bases, J lost 11 bases, and 14 bases lay in between. Germline loops: CDR1 SGHDN, CDR2 FVKESK. CDR3 sequence (DNA): TGTGCCAGCAGCCTGGCAACGAGGGAGCAGTACTTC. Amino acids: CASSLATREQYF.

The rearrangement joins TRBV12-5 to TRBJ2-2, with 8 nucleotides matching TRBD2. The CDR3 contains 17 residues. Looked up from germline, CDR1 is LGHNT and CDR2 is FRNRAP. J lost 5 bases, V lost 0 bases, and 8 bases had no gene match. CDR3 sequence reads: CASGLVVLAGGTGELFF. The CDR3 DNA reads TGTGCTAGTGGTTTGGTAGTCCTAGCGGGTGGAACCGGGGAGCTGTTTTTT. Filled out from reference TRBV12-5 and TRBJ2-2, the complete variable domain reads DARVTQTPRHKVTEMGQEVTMRCQPILGHNTVFWYRQTMMQGLELLAYFRNRAPLDDSGMPKDRFSAEMPDATLATLKIQPSEPRDSAVYFCASGLVVLAGGTGELFFGEGSRLTVL.

The chain has TRBV7-8 and TRBJ2-4, with TRBD2 matching over 15 bases. Germline V CDR1 and CDR2: SGHVS, FQNEAQ. V was clipped by 5 bases and J by 6 bases; unmatched bases: 8. There are 17 residues in the CDR3. The chain's CDR3 is CASSPPRTSGRANIQYF. The CDR3 DNA is TGTGCCAGCAGCCCCCCCAGGACTAGCGGGAGGGCAAACATTCAGTACTTC.

In DNA, the CDR3 is TGTGCCAGCAGTCACGGACAAGGGGATAAGCAGCCCCAGCATTTT. It translates to CASSHGQGDKQPQHF. The chain recombines TRBV2 with TRBJ1-5, with D perhaps matching TRBD1 (5 bases). The CDR3 is 15 residues long. V lost 5 bases and J 7 bases, leaving 18 bases between the germline ends. Germline loops: CDR1 SNHLY, CDR2 FYNNEI.

This sequence joins TRBV29-1 and TRBJ1-1, with D perhaps matching TRBD1 (6 bases). The CDR3 contains 13 residues. Trimming pared 6 bases from V and 1 base from J, leaving 12 bases between. Germline values: CDR1 SQVTM, CDR2 ANQGSEA. The CDR3 is CSVVDRRNTEAFF. CDR3 sequence (DNA): TGCAGCGTCGTAGACAGGCGGAACACTGAAGCTTTCTTT.

The J gene is TRBJ1-2, the V gene TRBV7-9; weak D call: TRBD1 (6 bases). Germline V lookup: CDR1 SEHNR, CDR2 FQNEAQ (reference sequence). The germline V and J ends were trimmed by 5 bases and 10 bases, with 23 bases remaining between them. This CDR3 is built from 15 residues. This CDR3 is CASSPLGGGLFDYTF. For the CDR3, the DNA is TGTGCCAGCAGCCCACTGGGGGGGGGCTTGTTTGACTACACCTTC.

The V call is TRBV28, the J call TRBJ1-2; 8 nucleotides agree with TRBD1. This CDR3 is built from 14 residues. Germline CDR1 MDHEN, CDR2 SYDVKM. V was clipped by 10 bases and J by 0 bases; unmatched bases: 7. In DNA form, the CDR3 reads TGTGCCACCGAACCGGGACAGGCTAACTATGGCTACACCTTC. Translating gives CATEPGQANYGYTF.

This clone was detected only a few times. The rearrangement uses TRBV4-1 and TRBJ2-5; maybe TRBD2 (7 bases). From germline, CDR1 is MGHRA and CDR2 YSYEKL. The CDR3 loop spans 17 amino acids. Trimming cost V 4 bases and J 4 bases, with 22 bases left between them. CDR3 loop: CASSPYPLGGAGETQYF. CDR3 sequence (DNA): TGCGCCAGCAGCCCCTACCCCCTAGGGGGGGCGGGAGAGACCCAGTACTTC.

V gene TRBV6-1 combines with J gene TRBJ2-7, with D perhaps matching TRBD1 (6 bases). CDR3 length equals 13 residues. CDR1 MNHNS and CDR2 SASEGT come from the germline V gene. The V and J ends lost 7 bases and 3 bases respectively, with 13 bases between them. CDR3 in amino acids: CASMGALVYEQYF. CDR3 DNA: TGTGCCAGCATGGGGGCCCTAGTCTACGAGCAGTACTTC.

The V call is TRBV5-1, the J call TRBJ1-4; D is unresolved. V shed 4 bases and J shed 0 bases, with 13 bases lying between them. CDR3 length: 16 residues. Germline CDR1 reads SGHRS; CDR2 reads YFSETQ. The CDR3 sequence: CASSPISGTTNEKLFF. CDR3 in DNA: TGCGCCAGCAGCCCCATCTCGGGGACAACTAATGAAAAACTGTTTTTT.

CDR3 amino acids: CATGGLAGKNEQFF. In nucleotides, the CDR3 is TGTGCCACAGGGGGGCTAGCGGGAAAGAATGAGCAGTTCTTC. The chain is built from TRBV2 and TRBJ2-1; 9 bases fit TRBD2. Germline V lookup: CDR1 SNHLY, CDR2 FYNNEI. This CDR3 comprises 14 residues. Trimming at V came to 10 bases and at J to 7 bases, leaving 11 bases not matched to a gene.

The J gene is TRBJ1-1, the V gene TRBV5-6, with 7 bases fitting TRBD1. Germline V gene lookup returns CDR1 SGHDT and CDR2 YYEEEE. V lost 4 bases to trimming and J lost 1 base; unmatched junction nucleotides: 7. The length of the CDR3 is 15 residues. The CDR3: CASSPLGQENTEAFF. For the CDR3, the DNA is TGTGCCAGCAGCCCCCTCGGACAGGAGAACACTGAAGCTTTCTTT.

This chain connects TRBV30 to TRBJ1-1, with 11 bases fitting TRBD1. Germline CDR1 reads GTSNPN; CDR2 reads SVGIG (reference sequence). The CDR3 loop spans 15 amino acids. With V trimmed by 3 bases and J by 6 bases, 9 bases remained unmatched. This CDR3 is CAWSATGTGGAEAFF. DNA for the CDR3: TGTGCCTGGAGCGCTACCGGGACAGGGGGTGCTGAAGCTTTCTTT.

The J gene is TRBJ2-7, the V gene TRBV4-1; 8 bases match TRBD2. CDR3 size: 16 residues. V trimming: 1 base; J trimming: 2 bases; junction bases outside the gene matches: 7. Germline CDR1 reads MGHRA; CDR2 reads YSYEKL. CDR3 loop: CASSQVVLAGTYEQYF. DNA of the CDR3: TGCGCCAGCAGCCAAGTTGTTTTAGCGGGGACCTACGAGCAGTACTTC.

The chain carries TRBV18 and TRBJ1-1; the D gene is possibly TRBD1 (6 bases). V lost 3 bases, J lost 7 bases, and 15 bases lay in between. CDR1 and CDR2 (germline): KGHSH, LQKENI. This CDR3 comprises 14 residues. CDR3 bases: TGTGCCAGCTCACCCTACAGGGATCAGGGTGAAGCTTTCTTT. It translates to CASSPYRDQGEAFF.

This chain links TRBV4-1 with TRBJ1-1, with TRBD1 matching 9 bases. After removal of 5 bases from V and 0 bases from J, the junction contained 7 bases not matched to a gene. The germline V gene has CDR1 MGHRA and CDR2 YSYEKL. This CDR3 has 16 amino acids. CDR3 bases: TGCGCCAGCAGCGCAGGACAGGGGCCCATGAACACTGAAGCTTTCTTT. Translation gives CASSAGQGPMNTEAFF.

V is TRBV19 and J is TRBJ2-3, with TRBD2 matching 8 bases. The CDR3 runs to 16 residues. With V trimmed by 4 bases and J by 7 bases, 13 bases remained unmatched. Germline V gives CDR1 LNHDA, CDR2 SQIVND (reference sequence). CDR3 amino acids: CASSRDGSSGVYTQYF. The CDR3 bases are TGTGCCAGTAGTAGAGACGGGAGTAGCGGGGTATATACGCAGTATTTT.

This chain joins TRBV2 and TRBJ1-1; 7 nucleotides agree with TRBD1. CDR1 is SNHLY and CDR2 is FYNNEI in the germline V gene. Trimming cost V 8 bases and J 0 bases; bases outside gene matches: 6. This CDR3 is 14 amino acids long. CDR3 sequence (DNA): TGTGCCAGCGGGACAGAGCTGGTGAACACTGAAGCTTTCTTT. Protein: CASGTELVNTEAFF.

The V and J genes are TRBV6-5 and TRBJ2-7, with TRBD1 as a possible D gene (6 bases). CDR1 is MNHEY and CDR2 is SVGAGI in the germline V gene. There are 13 residues in the CDR3. V was trimmed by 2 bases and J by 3 bases, leaving 8 bases between them. The CDR3 nucleotides are TGTGCCAGCAGTTACGGACAGTACTACGAGCAGTACTTC. It translates to CASSYGQYYEQYF.

The chain couples TRBV15 to TRBJ1-5, with D perhaps TRBD1 (6 bases). CDR3 length: 17 residues. Looked up from germline, CDR1 is LNHNV and CDR2 is YYDKDF (reference sequence). Between the trimmed V and J ends, which lost 5 bases and 2 bases, there was a span of 19 bases. The CDR3 protein is CATSPRRGGYRNQPQHF. CDR3 DNA sequence: TGTGCCACCAGCCCCAGGAGGGGGGGCTACCGCAATCAGCCCCAGCATTTT.

The chain has TRBV5-1 and TRBJ2-5; 8 bases agree with TRBD1. From germline, CDR1 is SGHRS and CDR2 YFSETQ. The CDR3 spans 15 residues. With V trimmed by 2 bases and J by 2 bases, 5 bases remained unmatched. As DNA, the CDR3 is TGCGCCAGCAGCTTTCAGGGGGCTGAGCAAGAGACCCAGTACTTC. This translates into CASSFQGAEQETQYF. Looking up the rest from reference TRBV5-1 and TRBJ2-5 gives the full variable domain: KAGVTQTPRYLIKTRGQQVTLSCSPISGHRSVSWYQQTPGQGLQFLFEYFSETQRNKGNFPGRFSGRQFSNSRSEMNVSTLELGDSALYLCASSFQGAEQETQYFGPGTRLLVL.

The chain links TRBV9 to TRBJ2-3, with D hard to call. Trimming took off 3 bases at V and 2 bases at J, with 4 bases between the two ends. This CDR3 comprises 12 residues. Per the germline V gene, CDR1 is SGDLS and CDR2 is YYNGEE. The CDR3 DNA is TGTGCCAGCAGCGCTTACACAGATACGCAGTATTTT. It translates to CASSAYTDTQYF.

The chain joins TRBV20-1 to TRBJ1-4; D gene ambiguous. Per germline, CDR1 DFQATT and CDR2 SNEGSKA (reference sequence). With 7 bases removed from V and 4 bases from J, the gap between germline ends came to 7 bases. The CDR3 covers 11 residues. The CDR3 nucleotides read TGCAGTGTGAGTTATAATGAAAAACTGTTTTTT. This translates into CSVSYNEKLFF.

The V gene is TRBV27, the J gene TRBJ1-4; 9 bases are a match to TRBD1. The CDR3 has 15 residues. J lost 8 bases, V lost 8 bases, and 12 bases had no gene match. Germline assignment: CDR1 MNHEY and CDR2 SMNVEV (reference sequence). The CDR3 is CASSSWGQGSEKLFF. CDR3 nucleotide sequence: TGTGCCAGCTCCTCTTGGGGACAGGGAAGCGAAAAACTGTTTTTT.

This chain connects TRBV5-5 to TRBJ2-6; 8 nucleotides agree with TRBD1. This CDR3 comprises 18 residues. Germline V lookup: CDR1 SGHKS, CDR2 YYEKEE (reference sequence). V lost 0 bases, J lost 0 bases, and 5 bases stayed unmatched. CDR3 sequence: CASSLVGTGFSGANVLTF. The CDR3 nucleotides are TGTGCCAGCAGCTTGGTTGGGACAGGATTCTCTGGGGCCAACGTCCTGACTTTC.

The chain links TRBV7-9 to TRBJ1-1; perhaps TRBD1 as D (5 bases). The CDR3 covers 14 residues. Trimming pared 1 base from V and 4 bases from J, leaving 10 bases between. CDR1 and CDR2 (germline): SEHNR, FQNEAQ (reference sequence). This CDR3 reads CASSLDGGGTEAFF. DNA of the CDR3: TGTGCCAGCAGCTTAGACGGGGGAGGCACTGAAGCTTTCTTT.

The chain couples TRBV10-3 to TRBJ1-3; tentative D call: TRBD1 (6 bases). Germline V CDR1 and CDR2: ENHRY, SYGVKD. This CDR3 is 15 amino acids long. V was trimmed by 6 bases and J by 2 bases, leaving 14 bases between them. The CDR3 nucleotides are TGTGCCATCAGGGACACAGGGAAAGCTGGAAACACCATATATTTT. Amino acids: CAIRDTGKAGNTIYF.